One T cell receptor (beta chain) is described in this entry. Trimming took off 6 bases at V and 10 bases at J, with 15 bases between the two ends. This CDR3 is built from 12 residues. Germline CDR1 and CDR2: SNHLY and FYNNEI. The data originate from a study of control samples from healthy donors and cancer patients. Using immunoSEQ multiplex PCR, the repertoire was profiled, and TCRdb retains in-frame clones only, with some absent. This sample has 150,000 or so clones, with roughly 93% found just once. This receptor was taken from a man between 18 and 35 years old in good health. The chain carries TRBV2 and TRBJ1-1, with D possibly being TRBD1 (6 bases). Sequencing was carried out using blood. The CDR3: CASRGNRVGAFF. DNA for the CDR3: TGTGCCAGCAGGGGGAACAGGGTTGGAGCTTTCTTT.